Shown below are 17 T cell receptor beta chains from a single sample sequenced in a study of neurological immune-mediated disorders. TCRdb redid the calling of the 5' RACE reads with MiXCR, one entry per CDR3 protein. The table includes 20,000 to 30,000 distinct CDR3 sequences, more than 2% detected once. The sample was PBMCs. These receptors all stem from a woman aged 50 to 60 with multiple sclerosis.

In its sample, this clonotype ranks as medium-sized. The chain is built from TRBV9 and TRBJ1-2; 7 bases align to TRBD1. Germline assignment: CDR1 SGDLS and CDR2 YYNGEE. The V gene end was trimmed by 4 bases and the J gene end by 5 bases; junction bases not matched to a gene: 11. This CDR3 contains 15 residues. CDR3 loop: CASSFTPDREYGYTF. CDR3 nucleotides: TGTGCCAGCAGCTTTACCCCCGACAGGGAATATGGCTACACCTTC.

This clonotype was detected ten times or more. The CDR3 DNA follows: TGTGCCAGCAGCTGGGGACAGGGAAGAGGGGAGCTGTTTTTT. It yields the protein CASSWGQGRGELFF. The V gene is TRBV5-6, the J gene TRBJ2-2, with TRBD1 matching over 9 bases. Germline CDR1 is SGHDT and CDR2 is YYEEEE. After removal of 3 bases from V and 8 bases from J, the junction contained 5 bases not matched to a gene. This CDR3 is built from 14 residues. The full variable domain, in which reference TRBV5-6 and TRBJ2-2 provide the parts outside the CDR3, is DAGVTQSPTHLIKTRGQQVTLRCSPKSGHDTVSWYQQALGQGPQFIFQYYEEEERQRGNFPDRFSGHQFPNYSSELNVNALLLGDSALYLCASSWGQGRGELFFGEGSRLTVL.

In this sample, this clonotype turned up many times. As DNA, the CDR3 is TGCGCCAGCAGCTCCGACAGGGGTATGAACACTGAAGCTTTCTTT. Protein sequence: CASSSDRGMNTEAFF. The J gene is TRBJ1-1, the V gene TRBV5-1; 8 positions agree with TRBD1. There are 15 residues in the CDR3. V was pared by 3 bases and J by 0 bases, with 4 bases of the junction left unmatched. Germline V gives CDR1 SGHRS, CDR2 YFSETQ.

This clonotype ranks as medium-sized. This chain joins TRBV3-1 and TRBJ2-1; the D is unclear. V was trimmed by 5 bases and J by 4 bases, leaving 12 bases between them. The CDR3 covers 14 residues. CDR1 is LGHDT and CDR2 is YNNKEL in the germline V gene (reference sequence). CDR3 nucleotide sequence: TGTGCCAGCAGCTTCCGACTTAAATACAATGAGCAGTTCTTC. This codes for CASSFRLKYNEQFF.

This clonotype was seen a few times. No conserved phenylalanine or tryptophan is present at the end of the CDR3, so a read error is the likely explanation. The V call is TRBV5-1, the J call TRBJ1-1; possibly TRBD1 for D (5 bases). Trimming removed 5 bases from V and 5 bases from J, with 7 bases in between. CDR3 length: 11 residues. Germline-derived CDR1 and CDR2 are SGHRS and YFSETQ. CDR3 coding DNA: TGCGCCAGCAGAGGGGAGACTGAAGCTTTCAAT. Translated: CASRGETEAFN.

This clonotype was seen at least ten times. This chain connects TRBV5-1 to TRBJ1-1; D remains ambiguous. Per the germline V gene, CDR1 is SGHRS and CDR2 is YFSETQ. Trimming removed 3 bases from V and 1 base from J, with 13 bases in between. The CDR3 has 15 amino acids. CDR3 amino acids: CASSSLGQSNTEAFF. CDR3 bases: TGCGCCAGCAGCTCGCTTGGGCAGTCGAACACTGAAGCTTTCTTT. The whole variable domain, remainder taken from reference TRBV5-1 and TRBJ1-1, is KAGVTQTPRYLIKTRGQQVTLSCSPISGHRSVSWYQQTPGQGLQFLFEYFSETQRNKGNFPGRFSGRQFSNSRSEMNVSTLELGDSALYLCASSSLGQSNTEAFFGQGTRLTVV.

This clonotype came up many times. The chain couples TRBV12-3 or TRBV12-4 to TRBJ2-7; D perhaps matches TRBD1 (5 bases). The length of the CDR3 is 14 residues. V lost 3 bases, J lost 3 bases, and 12 bases lay in between. The CDR3 sequence: CASSLKTAHYEQYF. CDR3 nucleotides: TGTGCCAGCAGTTTGAAGACAGCACACTACGAGCAGTACTTC.

This clonotype was counted at least ten times. The chain joins TRBV11-1 to TRBJ1-1; the D gene is possibly TRBD1 (6 bases). Trimming took off 4 bases at V and 7 bases at J, with 13 bases between the two ends. The CDR3 is 13 amino acids. CDR1 and CDR2 (germline): SGHAT, FQDESV (reference sequence). CDR3 in amino acids: CASSYDRRGEAFF. The CDR3 DNA reads as TGTGCCAGCAGCTACGACAGGCGCGGTGAAGCTTTCTTT.

This clonotype appeared many times. The chain employs TRBV9 and TRBJ2-2, with 9 positions matching TRBD2. The CDR3 length is 16 residues. The V gene's germline CDR1 is SGDLS and CDR2 YYNGEE. J gave up 3 bases and V 4 bases, and 7 bases lay outside the gene matches. The CDR3 bases are TGTGCCAGCAGCCCCGGGCGGGGGGGCGACACCGGGGAGCTGTTTTTT. This encodes CASSPGRGGDTGELFF.

This clonotype was seen more than once but under ten times. This rearrangement joins TRBV20-1 to TRBJ1-1, with unresolved D. CDR3 length equals 14 residues. V dropped 0 bases and J dropped 4 bases, with 12 bases sitting between them. Germline CDR1 is DFQATT and CDR2 is SNEGSKA (reference sequence). Here the CDR3 DNA reads TGCAGTGCTAGAGATCCAGGCAGCTTCACTGAAGCTTTCTTT. It codes for CSARDPGSFTEAFF.

This clonotype was seen repeatedly, ten times or more. J is TRBJ1-2 and V is TRBV29-1; 7 nucleotides align to TRBD1. The CDR3 is 13 amino acids. V shed 7 bases and J 4 bases; nucleotides not matched to a gene: 9. Germline CDR1 and CDR2: SQVTM and ANQGSEA. CDR3 sequence reads: CSGTYRGGYGYTF. Here the CDR3 DNA reads TGCAGCGGCACATACAGGGGTGGCTATGGCTACACCTTC.

This clonotype was observed many times. This chain connects TRBV20-1 to TRBJ1-2, with D possibly being TRBD1 (5 bases). The germline CDR1 and CDR2 sequences are DFQATT and SNEGSKA (reference sequence). V was pared by 3 bases and J by 0 bases, with 17 bases between. The CDR3 contains 16 residues. The CDR3 protein is CSASVWDLLSNYGYTF. CDR3 coding DNA: TGCAGTGCTAGTGTCTGGGACCTCCTTTCTAACTATGGCTACACCTTC.

This clonotype was recorded at least ten times. This rearrangement joins TRBV20-1 to TRBJ2-1; 7 bases map to TRBD2. Germline lookup yields CDR1 DFQATT and CDR2 SNEGSKA (reference sequence). V trimming: 3 bases; J trimming: 9 bases; junction bases outside the gene matches: 8. This CDR3 has 13 amino acids. As DNA, the CDR3 is TGCAGTGCTAGGTTAGGACTAGTCGGTGAGCAGTTCTTC. This gives the protein CSARLGLVGEQFF.

This clonotype has at least ten counts. V and J are TRBV20-1 and TRBJ2-7, with 8 bases identical to TRBD2. The J segment lost 2 bases and the V segment lost 5 bases, leaving 5 bases of the junction unmatched. CDR1 and CDR2 (germline): DFQATT, SNEGSKA (reference sequence). The CDR3 length is 13 residues. This CDR3 is CSAVSGGTYEQYF. The CDR3 DNA follows: TGCAGTGCTGTTTCGGGAGGGACCTACGAGCAGTACTTC.

Ten or more counts support this clonotype. CDR3 DNA: TGTGCCAGCTCACCCCAAAACAGTCCCGAGCAGTACTTC. It codes for CASSPQNSPEQYF. The V and J genes are TRBV18 and TRBJ2-7; the D is unclear. The CDR3 spans 13 residues. Between the trimmed V and J ends, which lost 3 bases and 6 bases, there was a span of 12 bases. CDR1 KGHSH and CDR2 LQKENI come from the germline V gene. The full variable domain, its missing parts supplied by reference TRBV18 and TRBJ2-7, is NAGVMQNPRHLVRRRGQEARLRCSPMKGHSHVYWYRQLPEEGLKFMVYLQKENIIDESGMPKERFSAEFPKEGPSILRIQQVVRGDSAAYFCASSPQNSPEQYFGPGTRLTVT.

This clonotype was recorded at least ten times. CDR3 loop: CASSESGQGGGYTF. CDR3 nucleotide sequence: TGCGCCAGCAGTGAGTCGGGGCAGGGAGGTGGCTACACCTTC. The V gene is TRBV10-2, the J gene TRBJ1-2, with D maybe TRBD1 (5 bases). The CDR3 consists of 14 residues. CDR1 and CDR2 from the germline V gene are WSHSY and SAAADI. V lost 0 bases to trimming and J lost 7 bases, with 12 bases between them.

This clonotype was seen ten or more times. V is TRBV14 and J is TRBJ2-2, with no clear D. This CDR3 contains 14 residues. V lost 4 bases and J lost 1, with 7 bases in between. Germline V gene sequence: CDR1 SGHDN, CDR2 FVKESK. The CDR3 DNA sequence: TGTGCCAGCAGCCGGATCCGGAACACCGGGGAGCTGTTTTTT. Translated: CASSRIRNTGELFF.